The TCR beta chain described here comes from a study of T cell repertoires in cytomegalovirus infection. Study information: Shared public TCR beta signatures pointed to both CMV infection and a matching HLA type.

Concerning this clonotype itself: The target antigen is unknown.

Trimming took 1 base from V and 3 from J, leaving 24 bases between them. The CDR3 length is 19 residues. Germline V gives CDR1 SQVTM, CDR2 ANQGSEA. TCRdb independently ran MiXCR on the reads; one entry per CDR3 protein. The sample records around 770,000 distinct CDR3 sequences, under 35% being singletons. The source material was cultured CD8+ T cells from PBMCs, sampled from culture after CMV antigen stimulation. The clonotype comes from a human donor in good health (CMV status not recorded). Some clones in this sample may be carry-over from other donors' samples. The chain joins TRBV29-1 to TRBJ2-2; tentatively, D is TRBD1 (6 bases). The CDR3 sequence: CSVEGPQGSFTGDTGELFF. CDR3 coding DNA: TGCAGCGTTGAAGGGCCACAGGGATCATTTACCGGGGACACCGGGGAGCTGTTTTTT.